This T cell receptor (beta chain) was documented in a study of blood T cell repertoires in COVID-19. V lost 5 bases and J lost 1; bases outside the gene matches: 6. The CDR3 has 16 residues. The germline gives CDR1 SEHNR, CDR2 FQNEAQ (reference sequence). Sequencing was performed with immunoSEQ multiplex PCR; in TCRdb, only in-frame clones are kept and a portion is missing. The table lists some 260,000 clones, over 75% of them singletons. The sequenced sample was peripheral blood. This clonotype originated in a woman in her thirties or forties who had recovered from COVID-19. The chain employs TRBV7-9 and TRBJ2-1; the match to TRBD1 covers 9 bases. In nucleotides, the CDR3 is TGTGCCAGCAGCGCTCGGACAGGGGCGTCCTACAATGAGCAGTTCTTC. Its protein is CASSARTGASYNEQFF. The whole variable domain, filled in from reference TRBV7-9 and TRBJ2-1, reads DTGVSQNPRHKITKRGQNVTFRCDPISEHNRLYWYRQTLGQGPEFLTYFQNEAQLEKSRLLSDRFSAERPKGSFSTLEIQRTEQGDSAMYLCASSARTGASYNEQFFGPGTRLTVL.